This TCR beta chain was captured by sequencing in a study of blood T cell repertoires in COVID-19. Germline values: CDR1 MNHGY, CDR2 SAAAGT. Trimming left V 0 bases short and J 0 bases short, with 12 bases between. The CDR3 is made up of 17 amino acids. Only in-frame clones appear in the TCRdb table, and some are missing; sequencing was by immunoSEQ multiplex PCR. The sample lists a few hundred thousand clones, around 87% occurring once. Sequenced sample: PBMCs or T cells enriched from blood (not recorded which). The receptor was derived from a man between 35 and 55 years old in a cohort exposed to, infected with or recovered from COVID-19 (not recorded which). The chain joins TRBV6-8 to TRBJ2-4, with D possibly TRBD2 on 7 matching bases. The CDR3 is CASSYSGRGLAKNIQYF. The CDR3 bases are TGTGCCAGCAGTTACTCGGGGAGGGGGTTAGCCAAAAACATTCAGTACTTC.